A selection of T cell receptor beta chains follows, all from one sample in a study of CD8 T cells in ankylosing spondylitis. TCRdb re-analysed the 5' RACE reads in MiXCR, keeping a single row per CDR3 protein. The data hold about 240,000 distinct CDR3 sequences, with 8% to 9.5% observed a single time. The sequencing input was blood, either unsorted or a sorted T cell fraction (not recorded which). The source is a male donor with ankylosing spondylitis or in good health (not recorded which). Each CDR3 is given with its conserved first and last residue. D genes are given only for firm matches. Size is omitted from some rows. Given values are once, few, many or a class for expanded clones.

clone_size: .; v_call: TRBV20-1; d_call: TRBD1; j_call: TRBJ2-5; cdr3_nt: TGCAGTGCTAGGTCCCCACAGGGGGCTAGACAAGAGACCCAGTACTTC; cdr3_aa: CSARSPQGARQETQYF
clone_size: many; v_call: TRBV5-6; d_call: .; j_call: TRBJ2-1; cdr3_nt: TGTGCCAGCAGAGCCAGGGACAATGAGCAGTTCTTC; cdr3_aa: CASRARDNEQFF
clone_size: many; v_call: TRBV28; d_call: .; j_call: TRBJ2-7; cdr3_nt: TGTGCCAGCAGTTTCTCGGGCTACGAGCAGTACTTC; cdr3_aa: CASSFSGYEQYF
clone_size: .; v_call: TRBV7-9; d_call: .; j_call: TRBJ1-1; cdr3_nt: TGTGCCAGCAGCCCTGGATCACTTCCGCGCACTGAAGCTTTCTTT; cdr3_aa: CASSPGSLPRTEAFF
clone_size: many; v_call: TRBV3-1; d_call: .; j_call: TRBJ1-4; cdr3_nt: TGTGCCAGCAGCCAAGGGACGGTGGATGTAAAACTGTTTTTT; cdr3_aa: CASSQGTVDVKLFF
clone_size: many; v_call: TRBV6-1; d_call: .; j_call: TRBJ1-5; cdr3_nt: TGTGCCAGCAGTATAGGGGGGAGCAATCAGCCCCAGCATTTT; cdr3_aa: CASSIGGSNQPQHF
clone_size: few; v_call: TRBV20-1; d_call: .; j_call: TRBJ2-3; cdr3_nt: TGCAGTGCTAAGGGAGGGGGAACAGATACGCAGTATTTT; cdr3_aa: CSAKGGGTDTQYF
clone_size: many; v_call: TRBV10-3; d_call: .; j_call: TRBJ1-1; cdr3_nt: TGTGCCATCAGTGCCACAGAGGGCACTGAAGCTTTCTTT; cdr3_aa: CAISATEGTEAFF
clone_size: many; v_call: TRBV5-1; d_call: TRBD1; j_call: TRBJ2-3; cdr3_nt: TGCGCCAGCAGCTTAAAGGGGGCTGGAGATACGCAGTATTTT; cdr3_aa: CASSLKGAGDTQYF
clone_size: few; v_call: TRBV7-2; d_call: .; j_call: TRBJ2-5; cdr3_nt: TGTGCCAGCAGCTTAGGGTGGGGAAGAGAGACCCAGTACTTC; cdr3_aa: CASSLGWGRETQYF
clone_size: many; v_call: TRBV7-2; d_call: .; j_call: TRBJ1-1; cdr3_nt: TGTGCCAGCAGCTTAGCGCTCGGAGGGGCTGAAGCTTTCTTT; cdr3_aa: CASSLALGGAEAFF
clone_size: few; v_call: TRBV28; d_call: .; j_call: TRBJ2-5; cdr3_nt: TGTGCCAGCAGTTCTCAAGGAGGGCAAGAGACCCAGTACTTC; cdr3_aa: CASSSQGGQETQYF
clone_size: many; v_call: TRBV20-1; d_call: .; j_call: TRBJ1-2; cdr3_nt: TGCAGTGCTAGAGGCGCAGAGAGAACTTCCTATGGCTACACCTTC; cdr3_aa: CSARGAERTSYGYTF
clone_size: many; v_call: TRBV20-1; d_call: TRBD2; j_call: TRBJ2-1; cdr3_nt: TGCAGTGCTAGTTCTAGCGGGATTCGGTCCTACAATGAGCAGTTCTTC; cdr3_aa: CSASSSGIRSYNEQFF
clone_size: .; v_call: TRBV12-3/TRBV12-4; d_call: .; j_call: TRBJ1-6; cdr3_nt: TGTGCCAGCAGTTTTCTTCCGGGACGGTTCTATAATTCACCCCTCCACTTT; cdr3_aa: CASSFLPGRFYNSPLHF
clone_size: many; v_call: TRBV7-9; d_call: .; j_call: TRBJ1-1; cdr3_nt: TGTGCCAGCAGGCGAGGAGGGGGAGGCACTGAAGCTTTCTTT; cdr3_aa: CASRRGGGGTEAFF
clone_size: few; v_call: TRBV7-3; d_call: .; j_call: TRBJ1-2; cdr3_nt: TGTGCCAGCAGCTTACGTGAGGACAGCCCGGATGGCTACACCTTC; cdr3_aa: CASSLREDSPDGYTF
clone_size: many; v_call: TRBV24-1; d_call: .; j_call: TRBJ2-2; cdr3_nt: TGTGCCACCAGTGACATGACTAGGGCCGCCGGGGAGCTGTTTTTT; cdr3_aa: CATSDMTRAAGELFF
clone_size: many; v_call: TRBV12-3/TRBV12-4; d_call: .; j_call: TRBJ2-1; cdr3_nt: TGTGCCAGCGTCCCCGTGACCTACAATGAGCAGTTCTTC; cdr3_aa: CASVPVTYNEQFF